This T cell receptor (beta chain) was sequenced for a study of shared clonotypes between healthy human individuals. About the research overall: Three CD4 naive, three CD4 memory, two CD8 naive and one CD8 memory plate were used per donor.

Method: immunoSEQ multiplex PCR; TCRdb's copy keeps in-frame clones and lacks some. This sample has 95,000 to 120,000 clones, with around 73% found just once. This clone was found many times. This CDR3 is built from 15 residues. With 2 bases removed from V and 0 bases from J, the gap between germline ends came to 8 bases. Germline CDR1 reads MDHEN; CDR2 reads SYDVKM. Donors, without exception, were Caucasian adults residing in Nashville, Tennessee. Sequencing was done on a sample of memory CD8+ T cells sorted from blood. Described subset: CD45RO+ cells pooled with CCR7-negative TemRA cells. The receptor was derived from a woman between 25 and 40 years old in good health. This chain joins TRBV28 and TRBJ2-1; no clear D gene. CDR3 loop: CASSLLIGSYNEQFF. The DNA for the CDR3 is TGTGCCAGCAGTTTACTAATCGGCTCCTACAATGAGCAGTTCTTC.